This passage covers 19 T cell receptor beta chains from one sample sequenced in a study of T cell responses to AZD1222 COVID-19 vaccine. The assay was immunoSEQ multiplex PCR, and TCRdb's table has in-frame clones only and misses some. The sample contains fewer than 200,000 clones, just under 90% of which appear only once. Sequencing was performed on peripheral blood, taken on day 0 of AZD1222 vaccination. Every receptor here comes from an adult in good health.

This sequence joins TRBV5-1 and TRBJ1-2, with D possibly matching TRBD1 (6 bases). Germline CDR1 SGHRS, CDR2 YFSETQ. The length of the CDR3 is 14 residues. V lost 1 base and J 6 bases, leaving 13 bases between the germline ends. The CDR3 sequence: CASSLTSTGNGYTF. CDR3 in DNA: TGCGCCAGCAGCTTGACCTCAACAGGGAATGGCTACACCTTC. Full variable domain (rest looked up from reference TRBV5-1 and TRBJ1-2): KAGVTQTPRYLIKTRGQQVTLSCSPISGHRSVSWYQQTPGQGLQFLFEYFSETQRNKGNFPGRFSGRQFSNSRSEMNVSTLELGDSALYLCASSLTSTGNGYTFGSGTRLTVV.

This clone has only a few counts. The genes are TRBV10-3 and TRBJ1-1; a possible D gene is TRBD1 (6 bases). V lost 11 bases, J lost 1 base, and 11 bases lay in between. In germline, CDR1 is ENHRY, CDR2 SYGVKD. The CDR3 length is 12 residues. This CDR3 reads CAVAGENTEAFF. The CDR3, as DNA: TGTGCCGTCGCAGGGGAGAACACTGAAGCTTTCTTT.

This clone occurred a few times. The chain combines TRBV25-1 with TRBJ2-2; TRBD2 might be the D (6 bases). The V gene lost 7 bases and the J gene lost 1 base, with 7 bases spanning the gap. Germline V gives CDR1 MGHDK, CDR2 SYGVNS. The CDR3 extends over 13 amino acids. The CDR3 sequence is CASNGGNTGELFF. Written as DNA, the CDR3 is TGTGCCAGCAACGGGGGGAACACCGGGGAGCTGTTTTTT.

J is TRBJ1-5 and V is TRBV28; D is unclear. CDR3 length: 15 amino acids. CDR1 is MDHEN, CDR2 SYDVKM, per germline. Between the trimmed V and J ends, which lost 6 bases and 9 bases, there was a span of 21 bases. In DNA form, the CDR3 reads TGTGCCAGCAGCCCCGGAGCTACTTGGGAACGGCCCCAGCATTTT. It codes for CASSPGATWERPQHF.

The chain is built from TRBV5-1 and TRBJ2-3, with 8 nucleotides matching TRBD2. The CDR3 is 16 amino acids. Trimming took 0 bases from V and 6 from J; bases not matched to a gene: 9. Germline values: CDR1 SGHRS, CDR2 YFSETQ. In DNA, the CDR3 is TGCGCCAGCAGCTTGGCCACCAGCGGGAGTGGGGATACGCAGTATTTT. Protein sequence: CASSLATSGSGDTQYF.

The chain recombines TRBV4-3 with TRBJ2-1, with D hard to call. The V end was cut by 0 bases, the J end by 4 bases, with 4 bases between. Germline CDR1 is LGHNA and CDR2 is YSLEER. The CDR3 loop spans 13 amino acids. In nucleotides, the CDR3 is TGCGCCAGCAGCCAAGACCCGTACAATGAGCAGTTCTTC. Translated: CASSQDPYNEQFF.

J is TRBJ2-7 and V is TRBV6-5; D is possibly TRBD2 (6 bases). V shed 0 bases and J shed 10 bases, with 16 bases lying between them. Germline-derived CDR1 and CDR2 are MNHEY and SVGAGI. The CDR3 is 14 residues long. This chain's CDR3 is CASSYSTVGGGQYF. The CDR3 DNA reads TGTGCCAGCAGTTACTCGACAGTCGGGGGAGGTCAGTACTTC.

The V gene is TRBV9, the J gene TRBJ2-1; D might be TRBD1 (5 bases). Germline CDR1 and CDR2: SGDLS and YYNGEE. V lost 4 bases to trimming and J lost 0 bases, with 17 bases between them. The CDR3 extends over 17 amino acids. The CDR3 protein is CASSPSLGASSYNEQFF. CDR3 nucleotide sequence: TGTGCCAGCAGCCCCTCTCTTGGGGCTAGCTCCTACAATGAGCAGTTCTTC. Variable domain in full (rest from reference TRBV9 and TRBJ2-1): DSGVTQTPKHLITATGQRVTLRCSPRSGDLSVYWYQQSLDQGLQFLIQYYNGEERAKGNILERFSAQQFPDLHSELNLSSLELGDSALYFCASSPSLGASSYNEQFFGPGTRLTVL.

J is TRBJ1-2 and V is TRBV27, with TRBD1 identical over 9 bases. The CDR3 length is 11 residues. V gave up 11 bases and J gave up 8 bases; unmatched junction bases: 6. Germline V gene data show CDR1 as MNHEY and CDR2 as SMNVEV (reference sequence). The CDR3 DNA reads TGTGCCGCGGGACAGGGCCGGGGCTACACCTTC. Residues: CAAGQGRGYTF.

The CDR3 nucleotides are TGTGCCAGCTCACTAGGGACTAGCGGGAACAATGAGCAGTTCTTC. Its translation is CASSLGTSGNNEQFF. This chain links TRBV18 with TRBJ2-1, with 13 bases identical to TRBD2. Trimming took 4 bases from V and 5 from J; bases not matched to a gene: 2. Germline CDR1 reads KGHSH; CDR2 reads LQKENI. The CDR3 extends over 15 amino acids.

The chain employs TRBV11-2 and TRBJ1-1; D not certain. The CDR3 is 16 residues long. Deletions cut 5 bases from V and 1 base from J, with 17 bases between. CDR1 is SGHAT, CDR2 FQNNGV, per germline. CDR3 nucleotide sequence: TGTGCCAGCAGCACGAAAATAGGTGTCCCGAACACTGAAGCTTTCTTT. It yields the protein CASSTKIGVPNTEAFF.

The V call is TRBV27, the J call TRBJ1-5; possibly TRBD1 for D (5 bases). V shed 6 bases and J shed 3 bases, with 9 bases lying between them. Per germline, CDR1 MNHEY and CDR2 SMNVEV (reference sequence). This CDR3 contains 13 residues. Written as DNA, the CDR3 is TGTGCCAGCAGGCACAGGCTCAATCAGCCCCAGCATTTT. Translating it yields CASRHRLNQPQHF.

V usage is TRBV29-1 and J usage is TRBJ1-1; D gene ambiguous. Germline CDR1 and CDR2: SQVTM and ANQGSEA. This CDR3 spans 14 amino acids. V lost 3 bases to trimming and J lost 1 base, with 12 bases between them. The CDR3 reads CSVDGGPRNTEAFF. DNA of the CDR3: TGCAGCGTTGACGGCGGACCCAGGAACACTGAAGCTTTCTTT.

CDR3 bases: TGTGCCAGCAGCTCCGCAGGGACTAGCGGGAATGAGCAGTTCTTC. Encoded protein: CASSSAGTSGNEQFF. The chain couples TRBV7-3 to TRBJ2-1; 12 bases are shared with TRBD2. The CDR3 runs 15 residues. V shed 4 bases and J 7 bases; nucleotides not matched to a gene: 5. Germline CDR1 reads SGHTA; CDR2 reads FQGTGA. The whole variable domain, remainder taken from reference TRBV7-3 and TRBJ2-1, is GAGVSQTPSNKVTEKGKYVELRCDPISGHTALYWYRQSLGQGPEFLIYFQGTGAADDSGLPNDRFFAVRPEGSVSTLKIQRTERGDSAVYLCASSSAGTSGNEQFFGPGTRLTVL.

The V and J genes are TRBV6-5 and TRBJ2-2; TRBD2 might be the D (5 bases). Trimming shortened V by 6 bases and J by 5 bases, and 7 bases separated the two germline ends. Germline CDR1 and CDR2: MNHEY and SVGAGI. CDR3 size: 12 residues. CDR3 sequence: CASRWTTGELFF. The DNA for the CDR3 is TGTGCCAGCAGGTGGACTACCGGGGAGCTGTTTTTT.

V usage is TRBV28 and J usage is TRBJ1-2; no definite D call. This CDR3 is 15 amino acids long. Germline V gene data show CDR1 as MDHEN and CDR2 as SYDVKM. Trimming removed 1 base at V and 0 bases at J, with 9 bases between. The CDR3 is CASSLSAFSNYGYTF. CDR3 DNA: TGTGCCAGCAGTTTATCAGCATTTTCTAACTATGGCTACACCTTC.

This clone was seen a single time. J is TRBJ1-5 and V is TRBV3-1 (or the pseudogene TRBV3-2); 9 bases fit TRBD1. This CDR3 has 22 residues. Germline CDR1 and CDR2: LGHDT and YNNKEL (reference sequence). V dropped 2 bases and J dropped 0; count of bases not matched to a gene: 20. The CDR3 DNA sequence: TGTGCCAGCAGCCAACCTAAGGACAAGGGACAGGGCGCTTGGGATAGCAATCAGCCCCAGCATTTT. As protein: CASSQPKDKGQGAWDSNQPQHF.

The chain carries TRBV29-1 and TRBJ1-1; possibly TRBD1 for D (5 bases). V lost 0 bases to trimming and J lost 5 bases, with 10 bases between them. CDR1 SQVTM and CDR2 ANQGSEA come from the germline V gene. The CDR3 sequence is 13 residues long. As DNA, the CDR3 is TGCAGCGTTGAAGAACCGGGGCGGACTGAAGCTTTCTTT. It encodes CSVEEPGRTEAFF.

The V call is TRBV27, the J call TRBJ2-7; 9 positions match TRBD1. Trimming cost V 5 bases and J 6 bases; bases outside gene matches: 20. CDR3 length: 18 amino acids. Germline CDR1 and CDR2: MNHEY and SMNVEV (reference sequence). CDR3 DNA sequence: TGTGCCAGCAGTAGACCGCTTTCCGGGACAGGGTTTTTCTGCGAGCAGTACTTC. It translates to CASSRPLSGTGFFCEQYF.